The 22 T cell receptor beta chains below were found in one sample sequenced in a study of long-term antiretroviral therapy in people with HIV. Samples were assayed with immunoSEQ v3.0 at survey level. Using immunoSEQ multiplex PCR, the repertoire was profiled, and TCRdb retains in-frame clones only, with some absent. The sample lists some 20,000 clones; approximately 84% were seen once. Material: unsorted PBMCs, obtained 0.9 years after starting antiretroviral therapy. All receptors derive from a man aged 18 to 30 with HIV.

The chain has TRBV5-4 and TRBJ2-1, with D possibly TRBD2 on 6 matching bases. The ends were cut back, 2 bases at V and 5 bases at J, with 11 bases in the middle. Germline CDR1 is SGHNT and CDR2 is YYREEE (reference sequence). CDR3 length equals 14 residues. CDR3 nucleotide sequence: TGTGCCAGCAGCTTTCCGCGCGGGGACAATGAGCAGTTCTTC. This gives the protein CASSFPRGDNEQFF. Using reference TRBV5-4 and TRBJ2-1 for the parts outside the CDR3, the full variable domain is ETGVTQSPTHLIKTRGQQVTLRCSSQSGHNTVSWYQQALGQGPQFIFQYYREEENGRGNFPPRFSGLQFPNYSSELNVNALELDDSALYLCASSFPRGDNEQFFGPGTRLTVL.

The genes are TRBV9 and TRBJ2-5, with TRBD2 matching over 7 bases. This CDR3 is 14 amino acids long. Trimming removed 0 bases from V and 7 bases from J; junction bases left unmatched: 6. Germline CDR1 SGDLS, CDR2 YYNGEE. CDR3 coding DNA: TGTGCCAGCAGCGTAGCTCAAGGGGAGGGGACCCAGTACTTC. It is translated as CASSVAQGEGTQYF.

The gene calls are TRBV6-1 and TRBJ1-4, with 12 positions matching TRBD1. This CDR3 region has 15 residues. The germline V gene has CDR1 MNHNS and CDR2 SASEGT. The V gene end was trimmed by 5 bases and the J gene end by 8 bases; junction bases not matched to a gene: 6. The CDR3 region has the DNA TGTGCCAGCAGTCTGGGACAGGGGGCTGTAGAAAAACTGTTTTTT. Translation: CASSLGQGAVEKLFF.

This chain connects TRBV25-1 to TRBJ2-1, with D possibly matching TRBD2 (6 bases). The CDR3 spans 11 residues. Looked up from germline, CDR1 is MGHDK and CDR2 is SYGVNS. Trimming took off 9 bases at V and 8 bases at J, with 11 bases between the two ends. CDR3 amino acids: CASLGGYEQFF. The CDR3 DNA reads TGTGCCAGTCTCGGAGGGTATGAGCAGTTCTTC. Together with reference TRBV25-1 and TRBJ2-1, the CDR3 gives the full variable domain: EADIYQTPRYLVIGTGKKITLECSQTMGHDKMYWYQQDPGMELHLIHYSYGVNSTEKGDLSSESTVSRIRTEHFPLTLESARPSHTSQYLCASLGGYEQFFGPGTRLTVL.

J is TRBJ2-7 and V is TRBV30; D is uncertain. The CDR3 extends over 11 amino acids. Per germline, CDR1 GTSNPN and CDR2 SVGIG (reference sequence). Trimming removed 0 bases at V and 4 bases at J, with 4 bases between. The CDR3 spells CAWSVQYEQYF. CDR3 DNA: TGTGCCTGGAGTGTGCAGTACGAGCAGTACTTC. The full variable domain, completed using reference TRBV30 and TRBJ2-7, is SQTIHQWPATLVQPVGSPLSLECTVEGTSNPNLYWYRQAAGRGLQLLFYSVGIGQISSEVPQNLSASRPQDRQFILSSKKLLLSDSGFYLCAWSVQYEQYFGPGTRLTVT.

The CDR3: CASSPGTFNEKLFF. The CDR3, as DNA: TGTGCCAGCAGCCCCGGGACATTTAATGAAAAACTGTTTTTT. This chain uses TRBV25-1 with TRBJ1-4; perhaps TRBD1 as D (6 bases). The length of the CDR3 is 14 residues. The V gene's germline CDR1 is MGHDK and CDR2 SYGVNS. The germline V and J ends were trimmed by 6 bases and 4 bases, with 12 bases remaining between them.

This CDR3 is CAYGSGPEAFF. In DNA form, the CDR3 reads TGTGCCTACGGGAGTGGGCCTGAAGCTTTCTTT. The chain carries TRBV28 and TRBJ1-1; D is ambiguous. Looked up from germline, CDR1 is MDHEN and CDR2 is SYDVKM. Trimming left V 11 bases short and J 6 bases short, with 13 bases between. The CDR3 runs 11 residues.

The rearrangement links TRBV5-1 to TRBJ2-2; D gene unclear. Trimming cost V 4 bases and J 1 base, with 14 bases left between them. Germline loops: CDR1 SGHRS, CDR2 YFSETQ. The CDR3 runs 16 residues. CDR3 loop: CASSPPWALNTGELFF. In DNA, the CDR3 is TGCGCCAGCAGCCCCCCCTGGGCACTGAACACCGGGGAGCTGTTTTTT.

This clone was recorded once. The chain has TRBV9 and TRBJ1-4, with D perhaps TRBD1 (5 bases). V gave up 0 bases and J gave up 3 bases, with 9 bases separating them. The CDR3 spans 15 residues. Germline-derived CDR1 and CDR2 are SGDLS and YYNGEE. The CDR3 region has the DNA TGTGCCAGCAGCGTAGGGGGCCAATCTAATGAAAAACTGTTTTTT. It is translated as CASSVGGQSNEKLFF.

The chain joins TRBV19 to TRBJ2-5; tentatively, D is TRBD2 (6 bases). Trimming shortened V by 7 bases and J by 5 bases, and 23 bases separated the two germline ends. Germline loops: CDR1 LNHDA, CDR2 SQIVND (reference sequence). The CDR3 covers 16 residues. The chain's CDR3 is CASTDNPQGGRETQYF. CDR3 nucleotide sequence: TGTGCCAGTACAGATAACCCCCAGGGAGGACGGGAGACCCAGTACTTC. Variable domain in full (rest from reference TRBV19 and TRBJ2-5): DGGITQSPKYLFRKEGQNVTLSCEQNLNHDAMYWYRQDPGQGLRLIYYSQIVNDFQKGDIAEGYSVSREKKESFPLTVTSAQKNPTAFYLCASTDNPQGGRETQYFGPGTRLLVL.

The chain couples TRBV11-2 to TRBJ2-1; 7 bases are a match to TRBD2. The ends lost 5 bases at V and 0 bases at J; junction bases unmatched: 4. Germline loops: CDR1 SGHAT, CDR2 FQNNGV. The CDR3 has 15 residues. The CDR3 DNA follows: TGTGCCAGCAGCACCTCTAGCGGCTCCTACAATGAGCAGTTCTTC. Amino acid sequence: CASSTSSGSYNEQFF.

The CDR3 DNA follows: TGTGCCAGCAGCGCATTCCGGGGGGAACAAGAGACCCAGTACTTC. Translation gives CASSAFRGEQETQYF. This chain joins TRBV11-2 and TRBJ2-5; 7 bases match TRBD2. The CDR3 is 15 residues long. V shed 5 bases, J shed 2 bases, and the junction held 8 bases outside the gene matches. The germline CDR1 and CDR2 sequences are SGHAT and FQNNGV.

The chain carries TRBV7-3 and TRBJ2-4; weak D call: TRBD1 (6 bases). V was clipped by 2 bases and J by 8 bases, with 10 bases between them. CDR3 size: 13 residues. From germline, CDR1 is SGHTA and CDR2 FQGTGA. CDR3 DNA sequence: TGTGCCAGCAGCTTATCCCCAGGGGACATTCAGTACTTC. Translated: CASSLSPGDIQYF.

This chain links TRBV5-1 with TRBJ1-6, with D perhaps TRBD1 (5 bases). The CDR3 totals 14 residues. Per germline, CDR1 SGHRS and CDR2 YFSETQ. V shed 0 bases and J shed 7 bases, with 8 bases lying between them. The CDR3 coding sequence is TGCGCCAGCAGCTTGGACCGGGGCAATTCACCCCTCCACTTT. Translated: CASSLDRGNSPLHF.

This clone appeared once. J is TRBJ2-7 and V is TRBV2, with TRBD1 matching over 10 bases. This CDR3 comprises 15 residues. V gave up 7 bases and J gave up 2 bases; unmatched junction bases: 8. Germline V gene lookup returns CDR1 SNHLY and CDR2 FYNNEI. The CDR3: CASKPDGTGAYEQYV. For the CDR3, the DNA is TGTGCCAGCAAACCAGACGGGACAGGGGCCTACGAGCAGTACGTC.

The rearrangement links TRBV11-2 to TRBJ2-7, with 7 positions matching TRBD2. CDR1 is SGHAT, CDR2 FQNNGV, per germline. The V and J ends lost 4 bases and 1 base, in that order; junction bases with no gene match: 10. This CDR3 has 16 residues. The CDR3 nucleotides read TGTGCCAGCAGCTCAGAGATAGCGGGTCGGTCCTACGAGCAGTACTTC. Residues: CASSSEIAGRSYEQYF. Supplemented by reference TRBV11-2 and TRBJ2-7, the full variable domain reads EAGVAQSPRYKIIEKRQSVAFWCNPISGHATLYWYQQILGQGPKLLIQFQNNGVVDDSQLPKDRFSAERLKGVDSTLKIQPAKLEDSAVYLCASSSEIAGRSYEQYFGPGTRLTVT.

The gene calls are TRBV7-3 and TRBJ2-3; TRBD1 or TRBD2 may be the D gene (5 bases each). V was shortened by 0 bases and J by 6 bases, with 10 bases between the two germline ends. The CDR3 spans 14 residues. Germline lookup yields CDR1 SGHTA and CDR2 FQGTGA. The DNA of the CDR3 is TGTGCCAGCAGCTTAACGGGACGAATGGATACGCAGTATTTT. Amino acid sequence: CASSLTGRMDTQYF.

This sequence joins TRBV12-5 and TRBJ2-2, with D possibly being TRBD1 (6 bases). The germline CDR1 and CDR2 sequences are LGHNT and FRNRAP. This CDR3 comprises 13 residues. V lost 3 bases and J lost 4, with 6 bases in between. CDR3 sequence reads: CASGLGGTGELFF. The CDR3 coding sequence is TGTGCTAGTGGTTTAGGGGGCACCGGGGAGCTGTTTTTT.

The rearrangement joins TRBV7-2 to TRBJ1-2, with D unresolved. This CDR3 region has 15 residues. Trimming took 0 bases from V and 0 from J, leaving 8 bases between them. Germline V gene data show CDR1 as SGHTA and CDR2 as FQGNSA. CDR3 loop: CASSLAPGSNYGYTF. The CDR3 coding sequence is TGTGCCAGCAGCTTAGCTCCGGGGTCTAACTATGGCTACACCTTC.

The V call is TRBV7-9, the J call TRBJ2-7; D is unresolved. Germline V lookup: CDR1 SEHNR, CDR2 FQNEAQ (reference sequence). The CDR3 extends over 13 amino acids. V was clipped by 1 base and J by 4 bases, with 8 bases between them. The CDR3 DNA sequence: TGTGCCAGCAGCTTAGAATACACATACGAGCAGTACGTC. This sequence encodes CASSLEYTYEQYV.

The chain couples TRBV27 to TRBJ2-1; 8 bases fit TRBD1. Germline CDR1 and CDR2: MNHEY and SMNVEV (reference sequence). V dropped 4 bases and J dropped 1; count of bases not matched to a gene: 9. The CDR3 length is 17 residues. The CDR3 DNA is TGTGCCAGCAGTTATATTCCCAGGGGGCTTTCCTACAATGAGCAGTTCTTC. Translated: CASSYIPRGLSYNEQFF.

As DNA, the CDR3 is TGTGCCAGCAGTTACGGGACAGCAAACACTGAAGCTTTCTTT. Protein: CASSYGTANTEAFF. J is TRBJ1-1 and V is TRBV27, with TRBD1 identical over 7 bases. The germline V gene encodes CDR1 MNHEY and CDR2 SMNVEV (reference sequence). This CDR3 is 14 amino acids long. V was pared by 4 bases and J by 2 bases, with 4 bases of the junction left unmatched.